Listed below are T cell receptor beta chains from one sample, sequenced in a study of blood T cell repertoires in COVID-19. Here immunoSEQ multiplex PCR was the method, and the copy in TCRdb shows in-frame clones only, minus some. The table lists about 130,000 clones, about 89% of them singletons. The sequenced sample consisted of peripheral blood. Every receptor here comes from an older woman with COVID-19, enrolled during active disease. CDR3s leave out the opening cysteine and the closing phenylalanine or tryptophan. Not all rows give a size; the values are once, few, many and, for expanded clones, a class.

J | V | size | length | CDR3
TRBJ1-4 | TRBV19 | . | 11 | ASADRINEKLF
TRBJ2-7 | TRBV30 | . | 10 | AWRGTTYEQY
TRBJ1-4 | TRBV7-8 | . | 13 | ASSPRTGSREKLF
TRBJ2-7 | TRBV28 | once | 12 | ASSLWDTTYEQY
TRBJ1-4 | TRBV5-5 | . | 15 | ASRRQGVGLTNEKLF
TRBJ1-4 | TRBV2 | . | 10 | ASTLSNEKLF
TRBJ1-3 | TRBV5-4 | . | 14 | ASSQPTGVSGNTIY
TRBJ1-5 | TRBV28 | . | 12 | ASERPNSNQPQH
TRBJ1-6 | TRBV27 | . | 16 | ASSPPRQGASDNSPLH
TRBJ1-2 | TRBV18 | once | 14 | ASSPSSAQGTYGYT
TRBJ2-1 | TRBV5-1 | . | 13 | ASSQGDPTYNEQF
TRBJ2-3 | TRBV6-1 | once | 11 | ASIAAGTDTQY
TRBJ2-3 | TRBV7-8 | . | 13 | ASSTLEGYTDTQY
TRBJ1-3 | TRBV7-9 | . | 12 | AGGQGSSGNTIY
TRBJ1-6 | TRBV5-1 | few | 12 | ASSLGQSNSPLH
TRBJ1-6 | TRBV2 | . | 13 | ASTGRQTYNSPLH
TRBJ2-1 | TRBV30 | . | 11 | AWERGGDNEQF
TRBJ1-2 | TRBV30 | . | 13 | AWSEDRGLRYGYT
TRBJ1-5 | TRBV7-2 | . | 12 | ASSLREGGQPQH
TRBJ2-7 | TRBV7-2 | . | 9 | ASSLTGEQY
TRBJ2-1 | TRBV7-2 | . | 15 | ASSLTSGGYSYNEQF
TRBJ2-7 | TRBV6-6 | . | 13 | ASSPPPGRAYEQY
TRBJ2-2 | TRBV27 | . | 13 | ASSSPSGGIGELF
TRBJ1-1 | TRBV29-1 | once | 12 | SVATASLRAEAF
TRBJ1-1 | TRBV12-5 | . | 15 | ASGLVLQAGVNTEAF
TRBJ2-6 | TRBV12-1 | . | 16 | ASSPSTGDISGANVLT
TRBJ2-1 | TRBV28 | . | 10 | ASSLFTVEQF
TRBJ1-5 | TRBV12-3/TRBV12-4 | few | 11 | ASSFREEQPQH
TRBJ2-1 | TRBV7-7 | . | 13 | ASSVSRDTYNEQF
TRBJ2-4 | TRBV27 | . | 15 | ASRPFGRVGGKNIQY
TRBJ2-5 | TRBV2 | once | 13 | ASARTSGVGETQY
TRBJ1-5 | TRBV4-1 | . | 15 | ASSQGSAVSYGMPQH
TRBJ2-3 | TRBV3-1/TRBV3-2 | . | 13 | ASSFTSGGANTQY
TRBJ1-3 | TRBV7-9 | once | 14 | ASSNTGTSSGNTIY
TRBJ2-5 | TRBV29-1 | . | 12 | SVEGGGAGETQY
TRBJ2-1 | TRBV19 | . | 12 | ASSPLGTSHEQF
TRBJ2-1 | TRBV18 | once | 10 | ASSRDYNEQF
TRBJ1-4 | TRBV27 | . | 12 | ASSFGTPNEKLF
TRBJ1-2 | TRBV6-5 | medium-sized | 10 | ASSYSGRYYT
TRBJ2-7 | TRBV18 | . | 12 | ASSQRNGDYEQY
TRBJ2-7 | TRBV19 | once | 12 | ASRRQGVPYEQY
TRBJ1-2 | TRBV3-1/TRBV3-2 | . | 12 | ASSQGGTGDGYT
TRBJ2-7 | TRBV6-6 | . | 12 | ASSSGTGVYEQY
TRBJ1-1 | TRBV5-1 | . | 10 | ASCCGTGPAF
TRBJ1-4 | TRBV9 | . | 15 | ASSVGIDPAANEKLF
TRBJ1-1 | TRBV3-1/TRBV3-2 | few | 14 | ASSQVFSRQNTEAF
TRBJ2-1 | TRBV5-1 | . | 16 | ASSLGLGQAGSYNEQF
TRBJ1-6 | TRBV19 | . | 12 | ASSISQGQGPLH
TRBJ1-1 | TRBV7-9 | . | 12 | ASSPTGWKNEAF
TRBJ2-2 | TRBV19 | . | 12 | ASSIASWTGELF